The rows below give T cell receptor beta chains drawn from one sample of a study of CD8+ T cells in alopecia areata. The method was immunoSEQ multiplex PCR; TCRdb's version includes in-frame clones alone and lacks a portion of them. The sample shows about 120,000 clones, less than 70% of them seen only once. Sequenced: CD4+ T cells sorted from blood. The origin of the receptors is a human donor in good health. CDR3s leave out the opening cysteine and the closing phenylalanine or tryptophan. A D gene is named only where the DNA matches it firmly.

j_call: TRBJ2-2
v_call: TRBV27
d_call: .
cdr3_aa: ASSTGLAYDTGELF

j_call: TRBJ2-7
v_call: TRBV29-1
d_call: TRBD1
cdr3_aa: SVQGQGRGNEQY

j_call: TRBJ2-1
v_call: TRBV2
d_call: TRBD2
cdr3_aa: ASLNEAGGRNEQF

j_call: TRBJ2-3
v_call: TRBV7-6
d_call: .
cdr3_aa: ASSLVLASTDTQY

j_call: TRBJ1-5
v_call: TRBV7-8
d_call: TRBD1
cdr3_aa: ASSLGDRGTEPQH

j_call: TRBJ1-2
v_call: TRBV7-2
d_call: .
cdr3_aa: ASSLAARQASASDGYT

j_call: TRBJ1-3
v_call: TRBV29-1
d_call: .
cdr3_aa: SVESGNTIY

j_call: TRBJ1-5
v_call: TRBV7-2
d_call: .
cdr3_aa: ASSQLGGTTINQPQH

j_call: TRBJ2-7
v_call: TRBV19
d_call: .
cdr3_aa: ASSIRTAAYEQY

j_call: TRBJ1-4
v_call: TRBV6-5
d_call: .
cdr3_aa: ASSLVLNEKLF

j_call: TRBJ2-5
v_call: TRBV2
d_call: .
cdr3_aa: ASTGQLGETQY

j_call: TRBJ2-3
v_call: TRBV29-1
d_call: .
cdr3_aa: SVNRQLGSTDTQY

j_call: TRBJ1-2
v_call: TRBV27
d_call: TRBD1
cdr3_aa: ASSLSPGQGASGYT

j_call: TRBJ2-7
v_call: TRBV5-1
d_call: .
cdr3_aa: ASSLSGRGNEQY

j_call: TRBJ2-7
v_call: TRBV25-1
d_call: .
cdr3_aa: ASSDNPVKYEQY

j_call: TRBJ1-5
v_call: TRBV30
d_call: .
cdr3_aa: AWSSQGGQPQH

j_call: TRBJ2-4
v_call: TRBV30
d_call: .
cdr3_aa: AWIPKAKNIQY

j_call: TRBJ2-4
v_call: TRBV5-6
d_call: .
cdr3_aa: ASSLNRRENIQY

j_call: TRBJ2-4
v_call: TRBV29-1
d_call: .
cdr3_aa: SVETGTKNIQY

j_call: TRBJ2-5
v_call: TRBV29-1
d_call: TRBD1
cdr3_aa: SVVGQREETQY

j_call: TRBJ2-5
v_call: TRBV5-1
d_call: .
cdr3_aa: ASSGGEAQETQY

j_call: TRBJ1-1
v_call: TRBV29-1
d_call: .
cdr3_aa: SVGSMNTEAF

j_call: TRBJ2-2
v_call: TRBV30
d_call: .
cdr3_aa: AWTPGRFTGELF

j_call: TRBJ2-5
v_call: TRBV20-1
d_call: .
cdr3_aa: SGGRGETQY

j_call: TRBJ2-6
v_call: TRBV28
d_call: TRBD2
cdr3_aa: ASSLAGGGGANVLT

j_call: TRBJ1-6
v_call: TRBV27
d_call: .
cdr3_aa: ATGDMDSPLH

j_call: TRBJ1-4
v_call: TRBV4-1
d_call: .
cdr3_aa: ASSQLQEKLF

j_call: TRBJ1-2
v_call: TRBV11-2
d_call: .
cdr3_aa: ASSQRGEYGYT

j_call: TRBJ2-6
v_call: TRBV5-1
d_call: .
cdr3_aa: ASSFSLVTSSGANVLT

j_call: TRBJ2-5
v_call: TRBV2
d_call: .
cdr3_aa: ASSELELETQY

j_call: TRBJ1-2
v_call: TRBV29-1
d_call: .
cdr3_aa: SVEAYRGRNYGYT

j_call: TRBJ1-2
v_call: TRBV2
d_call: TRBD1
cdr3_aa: ASTKGADDGYT

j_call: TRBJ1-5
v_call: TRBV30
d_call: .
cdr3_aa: AWSGGTRGQPQH

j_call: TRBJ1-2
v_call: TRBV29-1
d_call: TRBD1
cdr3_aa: SGGGGGAQDGYT

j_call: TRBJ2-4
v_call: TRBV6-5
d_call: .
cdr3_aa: ASSEGRKRNIQY

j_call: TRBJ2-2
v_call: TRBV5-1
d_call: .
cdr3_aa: ASSFRPNTGELF

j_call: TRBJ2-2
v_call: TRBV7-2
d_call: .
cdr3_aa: ASSSDSGELF

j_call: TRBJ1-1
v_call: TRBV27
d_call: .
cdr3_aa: ASGGQMNTEAF

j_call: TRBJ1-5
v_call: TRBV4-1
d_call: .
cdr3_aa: ASSLRSPQGNGQPQH

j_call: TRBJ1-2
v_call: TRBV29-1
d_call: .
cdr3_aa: SVESAWGYT

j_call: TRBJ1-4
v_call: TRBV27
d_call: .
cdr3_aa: ASSFRQPLATNEKLF

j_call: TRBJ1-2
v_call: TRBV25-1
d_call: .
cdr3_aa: ASSDDNSKGYGYT

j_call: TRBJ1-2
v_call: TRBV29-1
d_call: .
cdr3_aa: SVEAQTNDGYT

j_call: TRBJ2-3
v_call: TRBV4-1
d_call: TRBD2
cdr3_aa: ASSQAPSGGGADTQY

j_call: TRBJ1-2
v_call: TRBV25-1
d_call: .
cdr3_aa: ASSEAGAYYGYT

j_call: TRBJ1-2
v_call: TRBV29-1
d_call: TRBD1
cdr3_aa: SAKDRG

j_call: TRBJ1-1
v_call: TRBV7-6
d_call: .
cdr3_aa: ASSNRTGQNTEAF

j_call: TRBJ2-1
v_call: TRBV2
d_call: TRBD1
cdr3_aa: ASSDRTGEMNEQF

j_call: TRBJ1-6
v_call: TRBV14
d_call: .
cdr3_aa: ASSQEQGSSPLH

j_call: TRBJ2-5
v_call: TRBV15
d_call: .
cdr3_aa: ATSRGLARGNQETQY

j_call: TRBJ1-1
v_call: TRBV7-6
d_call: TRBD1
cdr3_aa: ASSQPTGGGTEAF

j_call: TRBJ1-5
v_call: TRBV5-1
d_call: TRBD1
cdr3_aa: ASSAGTGGQPQH

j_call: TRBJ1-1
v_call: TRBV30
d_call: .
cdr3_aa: AWTGRLNTEAF

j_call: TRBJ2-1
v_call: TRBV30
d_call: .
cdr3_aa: AWSPDNYNEQF

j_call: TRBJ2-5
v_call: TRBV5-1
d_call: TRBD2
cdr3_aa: ASSLGDSGRMTQY

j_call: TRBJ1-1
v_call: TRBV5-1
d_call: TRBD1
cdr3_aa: ASSRTGNTEAF

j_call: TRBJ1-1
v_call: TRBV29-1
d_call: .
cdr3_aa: SVDQGMNTEAF